The rows below give T cell receptor beta chains drawn from one sample of a study of CD8+ T cells in alopecia areata. Measured with immunoSEQ multiplex PCR; TCRdb has only the in-frame clones, and not every one. The sample lists roughly 130,000 clones; roughly 54% were seen once. The sample consisted of CD4+ T cells sorted from blood, taken at week 0. The receptors shown here come from a human donor with alopecia areata. CDR3s include the opening cysteine and the closing phenylalanine or tryptophan. The order of the fields is J gene, V gene, D gene, clone size, CDR3 DNA, CDR3 protein. The D gene is left open where the match is weak. Some rows have no size entry. The others give once, few or many, or a class for an expanded clone.

>TRBJ2-1|TRBV5-1|TRBD1|-
TGCGCCAGCAGCTTACCGGGACAGGGTGCGTTCTTC
CASSLPGQGAFF
>TRBJ2-1|TRBV10-3|-|-
TGTGCCATCGGTCGGCTAGGTCAGCCCAATGAGCAGTTCTTC
CAIGRLGQPNEQFF
>TRBJ2-1|TRBV15|-|-
TGTGCCACCAGCAGAGATGTGGGTGAGCAGTTCTTC
CATSRDVGEQFF
>TRBJ2-5|TRBV18|-|-
TGTGCCAGCTCACCCCCCCTCGGGATAGAGACCCAGTACTTC
CASSPPLGIETQYF
>TRBJ1-5|TRBV12-5|-|-
TGTGCTAGTGGTCCCGGACTCCCTGAGGAACAGCATTTT
CASGPGLPEEQHF
>TRBJ2-1|TRBV7-9|TRBD2|-
TGTGCCAGCAGCCGACTAGCGGTCGTCAATGAGCAGTTCTTC
CASSRLAVVNEQFF
>TRBJ1-1|TRBV19|-|-
TGTGCCAGTAGTATAGTAGCAGGGATCGCTGAAGCTTTCTTT
CASSIVAGIAEAFF
>TRBJ2-3|TRBV6-5|-|few
TGTGCCAGCAGTACTTATGGTACGCAGTATTTT
CASSTYGTQYF
>TRBJ2-7|TRBV5-1|TRBD1|few
TGCGCCAGCAGCACGGCCGGGACAGCCTCCTACGAGCAGTACTTC
CASSTAGTASYEQYF
>TRBJ2-6|TRBV19|-|-
TGTGCCAGTAGTGGAGCCAGCTCTGGGGCCAACGTCCTGACTTTC
CASSGASSGANVLTF
>TRBJ2-1|TRBV13|-|-
TGTGCCAGCAGCTTACGGTGGGGCAGGGGTGGAAACTCCTACAATGAGCAGTTCTTC
CASSLRWGRGGNSYNEQFF
>TRBJ2-1|TRBV30|-|-
TGTGCCTGGAGTGTACGGGTCCGCAATGAGCAGTTCTTC
CAWSVRVRNEQFF
>TRBJ1-2|TRBV5-4|-|-
TGTGCCAGCAGCCGGGGGGGGGCTGACTATGGCTACACCTTC
CASSRGGADYGYTF
>TRBJ2-5|TRBV29-1|-|few
TGCAGCGCGTTGCCATGGATGAGCCAAGAGACCCAGTACTTC
CSALPWMSQETQYF
>TRBJ2-5|TRBV7-9|-|-
TGTGCCAGCAGCTTAGGCAGTAACCAAGAGACCCAGTACTTC
CASSLGSNQETQYF
>TRBJ2-2|TRBV27|TRBD1|-
TGTGCCAGCAGGACAGGGCCCGGGGAGCTGTTTTTT
CASRTGPGELFF
>TRBJ1-3|TRBV20-1|-|-
TGCAGTGCTAGGGGGAAGGACACCATATATTTT
CSARGKDTIYF
>TRBJ2-1|TRBV29-1|-|once
TGCAGCGTTGTTAAGGGGGGGACAGCCTACAATGAGCAGTTCTTC
CSVVKGGTAYNEQFF
>TRBJ1-2|TRBV4-3|-|once
TGCGCCAGCAGCCAAGAAATTCGGGCGTTTAACTATGGCTACACCTTC
CASSQEIRAFNYGYTF
>TRBJ2-7|TRBV29-1|TRBD1|-
TGCAGCGTAAATACAAGATCCGGGACAGAGTACTACGAGCAGTACTTC
CSVNTRSGTEYYEQYF
>TRBJ2-7|TRBV7-7|-|-
TGTGCCAGCAGCTGGGACGCGGCAGGGGAGCAGTACTTC
CASSWDAAGEQYF
>TRBJ2-2|TRBV9|-|-
TGTGCCAGCAGCGTATCGCCAGGGTATGCCGGGGAGCTGTTTTTT
CASSVSPGYAGELFF
>TRBJ2-1|TRBV4-1|TRBD2|-
TGCGCCAGCAGCCGAGTGACTAGCGGGCTCAACAATGAGCAGTTCTTC
CASSRVTSGLNNEQFF
>TRBJ2-4|TRBV28|-|-
TGTGCCAGCAGTATCGAGGGGGGGAGCATTCAGTACTTC
CASSIEGGSIQYF
>TRBJ1-1|TRBV5-4|-|-
TGTGCCAGCAGCTTTACCACGGCAGGGAACACTGAAGCTTTCTTT
CASSFTTAGNTEAFF
>TRBJ2-7|TRBV5-4|-|-
TGTGCCAGCAGCTTGAGTGGGAGTAACGAGCAGTACTTC
CASSLSGSNEQYF
>TRBJ1-5|TRBV30|-|-
TGTGCCTGGAGACAGGGAGTTTGGCAGCCCCAGCATTTT
CAWRQGVWQPQHF
>TRBJ1-2|TRBV7-2|-|-
TGTGCCAGCAGCTTAGCGGGGGGGTCCTATGGCTACACCTTC
CASSLAGGSYGYTF
>TRBJ2-7|TRBV6-1|-|-
TGTGCCAGCAGTGAATCACACACTTCCTACGAGCAGTACTTC
CASSESHTSYEQYF
>TRBJ2-2|TRBV4-1|-|-
TGCGCCAGCAGCCAAGGCGGGGGACAACCCACCGGGGAGCTGTTTTTT
CASSQGGGQPTGELFF
>TRBJ2-3|TRBV7-8|TRBD1|few
TGTGCCAGCAGCGGGAAGGGACAGGGGGCTAGAGATACGCAGTATTTT
CASSGKGQGARDTQYF
>TRBJ1-5|TRBV5-6|-|-
TGTGCCAGCAGCTTGTGGGGGAATCAGCCCCAGCATTTT
CASSLWGNQPQHF
>TRBJ1-2|TRBV9|TRBD1|-
TGTGCCAGCAGCGATATCGGGACAGGGGAGGAGGATGGCTACACCTTC
CASSDIGTGEEDGYTF
>TRBJ2-7|TRBV19|TRBD1|-
TGTGCCAGTAGTGCCCTAGGGGGCCCGATCGGCGAGCAGTACTTC
CASSALGGPIGEQYF
>TRBJ1-1|TRBV7-2|-|-
TGTGCCAGCAGCTCCAGGGTTGGCAAAGCTTTCTTT
CASSSRVGKAFF
>TRBJ1-1|TRBV27|TRBD1|few
TGTGCCAGCAGGTCCTCACAGGGGGCAAGGGGGTCGGCTTTCTTT
CASRSSQGARGSAFF
>TRBJ2-5|TRBV7-9|TRBD1|-
TGTGCCAGCAGCTTGGGTGGACAGGAAGAGACCCAGTACTTC
CASSLGGQEETQYF
>TRBJ2-5|TRBV25-1|-|once
TGTGCCAGCAGCAGATCCCTCCAAGAGACCCAGTACTTC
CASSRSLQETQYF
>TRBJ1-2|TRBV7-2|-|-
TGTGCCAGCTCTAACCTGGCCTATGGCTACACCTTC
CASSNLAYGYTF
>TRBJ1-2|TRBV5-6|-|-
TGTGCCAGCAGCTTGGACGGGGACGGCTACACCTTC
CASSLDGDGYTF